This T cell receptor beta chain was profiled in a study of T cells in Graves' hyperthyroidism and ophthalmopathy. Exclusion criteria comprised uncontrolled infection, other autoimmune disease, pregnancy or lactation. The sample holds many counts of this clonotype. Its antigen is not known. It was RNA transcripts that yielded the amplified TCR beta CDR3 regions. TCR CDR3 regions were first amplified by RT-PCR with HTBI primers. TCRdb redid the calling of the multiplex PCR reads with MiXCR, one entry per CDR3 protein. The sample lists fewer than 250,000 distinct CDR3 sequences, roughly a quarter occurring once. Germline CDR1 is SGHRS and CDR2 is YFSETQ. V shed 5 bases and J shed 0 bases, with 12 bases lying between them. The CDR3 totals 15 residues. Study-wide points: Ophthalmopathy was predicted by the model a median of approximately 6 months ahead of onset. Researchers found most expanded thyroid clonotypes above 0.001 in blood as well.

This sequence originates from a woman aged 40 to 49 with Graves' ophthalmopathy. V and J are TRBV5-1 and TRBJ1-5; TRBD1 might be the D (6 bases). Material: blood. The CDR3 DNA sequence: TGCGCCAGCAGATGGGGGCCATCTAGCAATCAGCCCCAGCATTTT. Translating gives CASRWGPSSNQPQHF.